These 9 T cell receptor beta chains originate from one sample sequenced in a study of a mutant IDH1 vaccine in newly diagnosed glioma. Using immunoSEQ multiplex PCR, the repertoire was profiled, and TCRdb retains in-frame clones only, with some absent. The table includes tens of thousands of clones, around four fifths detected once. Time point here: baseline, week 1 (first vaccination visit). Treatment in this sample: pre-vaccination baseline after standard-of-care therapy. The input for sequencing was PBMCs, taken from a glioma patient treated with radiotherapy, temozolomide or both. These receptor sequences come from a woman in her forties or fifties with glioma.

This sequence joins TRBV7-8 and TRBJ1-3; no firm D call. CDR3 length: 15 residues. V was trimmed by 5 bases and J by 0 bases, leaving 11 bases between them. CDR1 is SGHVS and CDR2 is FQNEAQ in the germline V gene. The CDR3 sequence is CASSPTASSGNTIYF. Written as DNA, the CDR3 is TGTGCCAGCAGCCCGACCGCATCCTCTGGAAACACCATATATTTT.

The gene calls are TRBV21-1 and TRBJ2-5; TRBD1 reflects the table's D call only, with no check against the DNA. TRBV21-1 is marked as a pseudogene. This CDR3 is 15 amino acids long. The CDR3 reads CASSKGQVLGETQYF. CDR3 in DNA: TGTGCCAGCAGCAAGGGACAGGTGTTAGGGGAGACCCAGTACTTC.

The chain combines TRBV7-2 with TRBJ1-5, with a possible D match to TRBD1 (6 bases). The CDR3 has 14 residues. Germline V gene lookup returns CDR1 SGHTA and CDR2 FQGNSA. Trimming cost V 4 bases and J 7 bases, with 14 bases left between them. DNA of the CDR3: TGTGCCAGCAGCTACAAACAGGGCGGCCAGCCCCAGCATTTT. This sequence encodes CASSYKQGGQPQHF.

V is TRBV5-1 and J is TRBJ1-1; a possible D gene is TRBD1 (5 bases). The CDR3 loop spans 15 amino acids. Per the germline V gene, CDR1 is SGHRS and CDR2 is YFSETQ. The V gene lost 4 bases and the J gene lost 3 bases, with 16 bases spanning the gap. This CDR3 is CASSPGSGSYTEAFF. The CDR3 DNA sequence: TGCGCCAGCAGCCCGGGATCAGGGTCATACACTGAAGCTTTCTTT.

This clone has just a few counts. The V call is TRBV7-8, the J call TRBJ1-6, with 7 bases identical to TRBD1. V trimming: 0 bases; J trimming: 8 bases; junction bases outside the gene matches: 7. The CDR3 extends over 16 amino acids. Germline loops: CDR1 SGHVS, CDR2 FQNEAQ. The CDR3 loop reads CASSLAETGRYSPLHF. The CDR3 bases are TGTGCCAGCAGCTTAGCGGAGACAGGGAGGTATTCACCCCTCCACTTT. Filled out from reference TRBV7-8 and TRBJ1-6, the complete variable domain reads GAGVSQSPRYKVAKRGQDVALRCDPISGHVSLFWYQQALGQGPEFLTYFQNEAQLDKSGLPSDRFFAERPEGSVSTLKIQRTQQEDSAVYLCASSLAETGRYSPLHFGNGTRLTVT.

The chain employs TRBV2 and TRBJ2-7; 9 bases are a match to TRBD1. The CDR3 is made up of 15 amino acids. Germline V gene lookup returns CDR1 SNHLY and CDR2 FYNNEI. J gave up 2 bases and V 4 bases, and 6 bases lay outside the gene matches. The DNA for the CDR3 is TGTGCCAGCAGTGGGGAAGGACAGGGGCCCTACGAGCAGTACTTC. It codes for CASSGEGQGPYEQYF.

The rearrangement joins TRBV5-6 to TRBJ1-2; D may be TRBD1 (6 bases). The length of the CDR3 is 14 residues. V was cut by 2 bases and J by 2 bases, with 10 bases left in between. Per germline, CDR1 SGHDT and CDR2 YYEEEE. CDR3 nucleotide sequence: TGTGCCAGCAGCTTCCGGGACACCAACTATGGCTACACCTTC. It translates to CASSFRDTNYGYTF.

The rearrangement uses TRBV5-1 and TRBJ1-6; no clear D gene. The CDR3 spans 15 residues. With 3 bases removed from V and 6 bases from J, the gap between germline ends came to 13 bases. Germline V lookup: CDR1 SGHRS, CDR2 YFSETQ. CDR3 sequence reads: CASSWEDGGNSPLHF. The CDR3 nucleotides are TGCGCCAGCAGCTGGGAGGACGGAGGTAATTCACCCCTCCACTTT.

In its sample, this clone is large. V gene TRBV9 combines with J gene TRBJ1-2; tentatively, D is TRBD1 (6 bases). CDR1 is SGDLS and CDR2 is YYNGEE in the germline V gene. This CDR3 contains 11 residues. The V and J ends lost 3 bases and 13 bases respectively, with 13 bases between them. CDR3 coding DNA: TGTGCCAGCAGCGGAACAGGGCTAGCCACCTTC. Encoded protein: CASSGTGLATF.